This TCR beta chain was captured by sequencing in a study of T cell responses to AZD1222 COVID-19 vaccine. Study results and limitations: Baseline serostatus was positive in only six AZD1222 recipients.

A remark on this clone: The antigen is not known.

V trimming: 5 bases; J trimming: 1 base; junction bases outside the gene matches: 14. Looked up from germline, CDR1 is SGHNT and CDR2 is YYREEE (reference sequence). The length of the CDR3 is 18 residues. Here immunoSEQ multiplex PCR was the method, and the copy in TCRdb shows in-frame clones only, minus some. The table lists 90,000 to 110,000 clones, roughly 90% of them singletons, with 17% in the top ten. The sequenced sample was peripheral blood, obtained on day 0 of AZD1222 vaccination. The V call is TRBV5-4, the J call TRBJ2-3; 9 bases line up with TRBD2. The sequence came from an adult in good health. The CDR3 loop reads CASSFPKAGGLGTDTQYF. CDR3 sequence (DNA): TGTGCCAGCAGTTTCCCCAAGGCGGGGGGGCTTGGCACAGATACGCAGTATTTT.